Presented here are 4 T cell receptor beta chains from one specimen sequenced in a study of blood T cell repertoires in COVID-19 (dated by TCRdb to about 2020). The library relied on the immunoSEQ multiplex PCR assay. In its TCRdb copy, this immuneACCESS table keeps in-frame sequences only and misses some clones. Where compared with another copy, unresolved V genes explain less than half of these, and the others have no known cause. The sample profile shows tens of thousands of clones; around 81% of them were found once. The ten largest clones take up approximately 7% of the sample. What was sequenced was peripheral blood. The receptors come from a man aged 65-85 years with active COVID-19.

This chain uses TRBV7-9 with TRBJ2-5; D is possibly TRBD2 (5 bases). Deletions cut 3 bases from V and 5 bases from J, with 19 bases between. CDR1 is SEHNR and CDR2 is FQNEAQ in the germline V gene (reference sequence). This CDR3 spans 16 amino acids. CDR3 loop: CASSLSGLTPGETQYF. The DNA for the CDR3 is TGTGCCAGCAGCTTGAGTGGCCTTACCCCGGGGGAGACCCAGTACTTC. Based on the CDR3 plus reference TRBV7-9 and TRBJ2-5, the full variable domain is DTGVSQNPRHKITKRGQNVTFRCDPISEHNRLYWYRQTLGQGPEFLTYFQNEAQLEKSRLLSDRFSAERPKGSFSTLEIQRTEQGDSAMYLCASSLSGLTPGETQYFGPGTRLLVL.

The chain employs TRBV7-9 and TRBJ2-7, with D possibly matching TRBD1 (5 bases). Trimming took 5 bases from V and 9 from J, leaving 17 bases between them. The germline CDR1 and CDR2 sequences are SEHNR and FQNEAQ (reference sequence). The CDR3 length is 13 residues. CDR3 sequence: CASSQDSRVGQYF. The CDR3, as DNA: TGTGCCAGCAGCCAAGACAGCCGGGTGGGGCAGTACTTC. The whole variable domain, filled in from reference TRBV7-9 and TRBJ2-7, reads DTGVSQNPRHKITKRGQNVTFRCDPISEHNRLYWYRQTLGQGPEFLTYFQNEAQLEKSRLLSDRFSAERPKGSFSTLEIQRTEQGDSAMYLCASSQDSRVGQYFGPGTRLTVT.

This clone was counted only a few times. This sequence joins TRBV7-9 and TRBJ2-2, with TRBD1 as a possible D gene (6 bases). CDR3 length: 18 amino acids. CDR1 and CDR2 (germline): SEHNR, FQNEAQ (reference sequence). The V end lost 4 bases, the J end lost 5 bases, and 23 bases lay between the germline ends. Here the CDR3 reads CASSSDLIEGTYTGELFF. In DNA form, the CDR3 reads TGTGCCAGCAGCTCGGACCTAATAGAGGGGACATATACCGGGGAGCTGTTTTTT.

V is TRBV19 and J is TRBJ1-5, with 9 bases fitting TRBD1. In germline, CDR1 is LNHDA, CDR2 SQIVND (reference sequence). V shed 10 bases, J shed 5 bases, and the junction held 3 bases outside the gene matches. The length of the CDR3 is 12 residues. The CDR3 DNA sequence: TGTGCCACCCGACAGGGGGATCAGCCCCAGCATTTT. Translated, it gives CATRQGDQPQHF.